The entry that follows covers one T cell receptor (beta chain) sequence. CDR3 length equals 13 residues. Trimming stripped 7 bases from V and 2 bases from J, with 11 bases between. CDR1 and CDR2 from the germline V gene are MGHDK and SYGVNS. In the original processing: Estimated nucleated cell counts came from reference gene primer amplification. TCRdb's copy holds only in-frame clones and misses some; the assay was immunoSEQ multiplex PCR. D and trimming were read from the DNA, whereas the V and J calls and clone size are those reported in that table. Here the sample spans about 150,000 clones, roughly 82% being singletons. This sample is drawn from a study of blood T cell repertoires in COVID-19.

The chain joins TRBV25-1 to TRBJ1-2; tentatively, D is TRBD1 (6 bases). The receptor was isolated from a human donor with acute or convalescent COVID-19. The donor label of this sample is uncertain. The sequenced sample consisted of peripheral blood. CDR3 bases: TGTGCCAGCACCCAGGGGTTGAACTATGGCTACACCTTC. This gives the protein CASTQGLNYGYTF.